This TCR beta chain came from a study of identifying expanded T cells in peripheral blood. Sequencing was performed with immunoSEQ multiplex PCR; in TCRdb, only in-frame clones are kept and a portion is missing. The sample consists of about 80,000 clones, over 85% of them appearing once. This CDR3 has 16 residues. Deletions cut 0 bases from V and 1 base from J, with 10 bases between. CDR1 is SGHDN and CDR2 is FVKESK in the germline V gene. Notes on this clone: The target antigen is unknown. Distinct nucleotide sequences in the sample also encode this CDR3.

Whole-study findings and limits: Approximately 1.1 clones differed between technical replicates, versus approximately 16 and 20 over time. Variance in clone template counts between approximately 2-week samples significantly increased with total template count across all healthy donors.

J is TRBJ1-3 and V is TRBV14, with D tentatively TRBD1 (6 bases). The clonotype was recovered from a person aged 18 to 75 in good health. Specimen: blood. CDR3 sequence (DNA): TGTGCCAGCAGCCAAGATATAGGGGGTTCTGGAAACACCATATATTTT. Protein: CASSQDIGGSGNTIYF.